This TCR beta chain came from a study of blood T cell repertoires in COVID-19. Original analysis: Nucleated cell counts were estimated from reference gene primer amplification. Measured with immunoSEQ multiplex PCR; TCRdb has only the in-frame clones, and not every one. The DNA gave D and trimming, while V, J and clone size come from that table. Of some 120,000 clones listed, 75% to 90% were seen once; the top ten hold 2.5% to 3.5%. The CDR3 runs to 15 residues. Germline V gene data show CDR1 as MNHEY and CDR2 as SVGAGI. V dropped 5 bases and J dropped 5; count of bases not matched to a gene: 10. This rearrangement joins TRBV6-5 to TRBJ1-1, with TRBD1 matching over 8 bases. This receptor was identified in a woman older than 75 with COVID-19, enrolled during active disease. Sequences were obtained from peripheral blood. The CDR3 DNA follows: TGTGCCAGCAGTCCGAGAACAGGGGGAAGAACTGAAGCTTTCTTT. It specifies CASSPRTGGRTEAFF.